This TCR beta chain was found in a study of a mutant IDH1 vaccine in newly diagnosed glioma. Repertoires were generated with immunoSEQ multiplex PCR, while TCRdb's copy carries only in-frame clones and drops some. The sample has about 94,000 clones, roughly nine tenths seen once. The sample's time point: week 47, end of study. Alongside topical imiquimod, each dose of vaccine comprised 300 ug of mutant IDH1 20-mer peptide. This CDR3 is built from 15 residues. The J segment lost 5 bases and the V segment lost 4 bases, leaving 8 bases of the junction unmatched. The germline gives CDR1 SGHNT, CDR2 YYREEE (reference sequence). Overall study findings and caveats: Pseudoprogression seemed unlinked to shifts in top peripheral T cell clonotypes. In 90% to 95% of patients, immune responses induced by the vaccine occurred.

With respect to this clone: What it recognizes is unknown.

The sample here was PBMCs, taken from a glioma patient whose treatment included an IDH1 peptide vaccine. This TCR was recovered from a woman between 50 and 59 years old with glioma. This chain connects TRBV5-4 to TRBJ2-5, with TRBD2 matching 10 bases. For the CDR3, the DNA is TGTGCCAGCAGCGCACGGACTAGCGGATGGGAGACCCAGTACTTC. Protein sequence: CASSARTSGWETQYF.